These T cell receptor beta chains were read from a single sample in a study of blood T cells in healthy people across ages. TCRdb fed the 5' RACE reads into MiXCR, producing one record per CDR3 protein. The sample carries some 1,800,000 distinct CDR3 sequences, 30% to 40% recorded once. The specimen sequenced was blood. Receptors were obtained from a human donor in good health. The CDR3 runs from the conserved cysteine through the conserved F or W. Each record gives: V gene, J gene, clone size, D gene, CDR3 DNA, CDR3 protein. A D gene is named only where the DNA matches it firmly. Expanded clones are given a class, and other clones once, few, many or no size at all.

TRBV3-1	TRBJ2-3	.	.	TGTGCCAGCAGAGCCGTTTCTAGCACAGATATGCAGTATTTT	CASRAVSSTDMQYF
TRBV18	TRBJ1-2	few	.	TGTGCCAGCTCACCATCCGGTAATGGCGCTAACTATGGCTACACCTTC	CASSPSGNGANYGYTF
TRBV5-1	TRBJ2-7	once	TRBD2	TGCGCCAGCCGCCGTAGCGGGAGTGAATTCCGCGAGCAGTACTTC	CASRRSGSEFREQYF
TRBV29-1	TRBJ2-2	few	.	TGCAGCGTTGGTCTGGGCTCCGGCGGGGAGCTGTTTTTT	CSVGLGSGGELFF
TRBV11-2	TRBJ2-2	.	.	TGTGCCAGCAGCTTAGATCTAGGGTTAGGGGAGCTGTTTTTT	CASSLDLGLGELFF
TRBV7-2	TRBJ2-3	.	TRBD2	TGTGCCAGCAGCTGGACTAGCGGGGGGGGGCAGTCTGGAGATACGCAGTATTTT	CASSWTSGGGQSGDTQYF
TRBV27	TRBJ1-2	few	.	.	CASSTSVGLGGYTF
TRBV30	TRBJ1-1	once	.	TGTGCCTGGAGTGTACACACCGCCGGAGCTTTCTTT	CAWSVHTAGAFF
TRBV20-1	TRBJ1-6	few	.	TGCAGTGCTAGAGGAGGGAATAATTCACCCCTCCACTTT	CSARGGNNSPLHF
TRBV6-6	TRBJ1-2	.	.	TGTGCCAGCAGTTACTCTGTGGCCCTTGTTGACTATGGCTACACCTTC	CASSYSVALVDYGYTF
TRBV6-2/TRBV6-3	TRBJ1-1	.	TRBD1	TGTGCCAGCAGTTTACAGGGGCTGAACACTGAAGTTTTCTTT	CASSLQGLNTEVFF
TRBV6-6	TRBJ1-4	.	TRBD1	TGTGCCAGCAGTAAGACAGGGCGTAGAGAAAAACTGTTTTTT	CASSKTGRREKLFF
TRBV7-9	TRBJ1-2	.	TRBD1	TGTGCCAGCAGCTTCCCAAGGGACAGGGGTGGCTACACCTTC	CASSFPRDRGGYTF
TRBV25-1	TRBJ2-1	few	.	TGTGCCAGCAGTGCTCCCCGGAAGAGCTCCTACAATGAGCAGTTCTTC	CASSAPRKSSYNEQFF
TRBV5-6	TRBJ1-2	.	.	TGTGCCAGCGAGGGATTTCGCTATGGCTACACCTTC	CASEGFRYGYTF
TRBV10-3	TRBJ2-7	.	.	TGTGCCATCAGTGGCCCTCGGAGCTCCTACAATGAGCAGTACTTC	CAISGPRSSYNEQYF
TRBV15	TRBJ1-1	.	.	TGTGCCACCAGCAGAGAAGGCTACAGCTTGAGCACTGAAGCTTTCTTT	CATSREGYSLSTEAFF
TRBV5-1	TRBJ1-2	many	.	TGCGCCAGCAGCTTAGCATTCGACTATGGCTACACCTTC	CASSLAFDYGYTF
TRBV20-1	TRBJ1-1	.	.	TGCAGTGCTCCTGTAAGCCGGGACACTGAAGCTTTCTTT	CSAPVSRDTEAFF
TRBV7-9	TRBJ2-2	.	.	TGTGCCAGTATCTCTCTCGGAGTGGGAACCACCGGGGAGCTGTTTTTT	CASISLGVGTTGELFF
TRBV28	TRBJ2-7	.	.	TGTGCCACCCAGGCTCGTGCATACGAGCAGTACTTC	CATQARAYEQYF
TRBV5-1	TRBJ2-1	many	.	TGCGCCAGCAGCTTGGGATCTCAGGCAGAGACCTACAATGAGCAGTTCTTC	CASSLGSQAETYNEQFF
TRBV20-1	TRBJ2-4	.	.	TGCAGTGCTAGAGATATGGGTGGAGAGCAGTACTTC	CSARDMGGEQYF
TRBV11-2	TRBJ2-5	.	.	TGTGCCAGCAGCTTGGATGGCAGTAGGCAGACCCAGTACTTC	CASSLDGSRQTQYF
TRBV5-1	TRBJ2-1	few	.	TGCGCCAGCAGCTTGGATCAGGGTTACAATGAGCAGTTCTTC	CASSLDQGYNEQFF
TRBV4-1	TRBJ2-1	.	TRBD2	TGCGCCAGCAGCCAGACTAGCGGGGCCGCGTGGGGGGAGTTCTTC	CASSQTSGAAWGEFF
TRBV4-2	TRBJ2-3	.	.	TGTGCCAGCAGCCAATTATGGGCCAGGGAGAGTACAGATACGCAGTATTTT	CASSQLWARESTDTQYF
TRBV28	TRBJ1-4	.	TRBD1	TGTGCCAGCACATCTCCGGGACAGGGTTATGAAAAACTGTTTTTT	CASTSPGQGYEKLFF
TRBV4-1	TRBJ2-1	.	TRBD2	TGCGCCAGCAGCCACACCATCAGCGGGGGCCCTTACAATGAGCACTTCTTC	CASSHTISGGPYNEHFF
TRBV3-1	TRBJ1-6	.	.	TGTGCCAGCAGCCAAATTCCACGGGCAAATTCACCCCTCCACTTT	CASSQIPRANSPLHF
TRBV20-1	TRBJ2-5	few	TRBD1	TGCAGTGCTAGCGCAGGGGGCGTAGAGACCCAGTACTTC	CSASAGGVETQYF
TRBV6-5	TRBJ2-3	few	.	TGTGCCTGCAAAACGGGACCCAGCACAGATACGCAGTATTTT	CACKTGPSTDTQYF
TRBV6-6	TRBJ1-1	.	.	TGTGCCAGCAGTTACGGTCTGACTATGAACACTGAAGCTTTCTTT	CASSYGLTMNTEAFF
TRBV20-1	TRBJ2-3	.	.	TGCAGTGCCACCCCCGACACAGATACGCAGTATTTT	CSATPDTDTQYF
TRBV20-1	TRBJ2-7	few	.	TGCAGTGCTAGAGATACCGGCGGGGCCGGAGACTACGAGCAGTACTTC	CSARDTGGAGDYEQYF
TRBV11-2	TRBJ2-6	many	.	TGTGCCAGCAGCATCACGAGGGGTTCTGGGGCCAACGTCCTGACTTTC	CASSITRGSGANVLTF
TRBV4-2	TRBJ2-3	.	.	TGTGCCAGCAGCCAAGACCCGAGGGCGGCAGATACGCAGTATTTT	CASSQDPRAADTQYF
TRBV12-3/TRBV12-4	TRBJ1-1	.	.	TGTGCCAGCAATTCCCGCGGGGCTAGCACTGAAGCTTTCTTT	CASNSRGASTEAFF
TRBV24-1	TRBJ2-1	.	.	TGTGCCACCAGTGATCCTCCCCCGTTCGACAATGAGCAGTTCTTC	CATSDPPPFDNEQFF
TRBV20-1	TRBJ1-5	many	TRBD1	TGCAGTGCTCGGACAGGGCAAGGCAATCAGCCCCAGCATTTT	CSARTGQGNQPQHF